This T cell receptor (beta chain) appears in the sequencing data of a study of blood T cell repertoires in COVID-19. Cohort allocation depended upon clinical history that participants reported. Two negative PCRs, clearance, or symptom resolution characterized the recovered Cohort 3 donors. Source study methods: Estimation of nucleated cell counts was performed using reference gene primer amplification. TCRdb's table, derived via immunoSEQ multiplex PCR, lists solely in-frame clones and lacks some. V and J calls plus clone size are reproduced from that table; the DNA served to infer D and trimming. Of 250,000 to 300,000 clones detected, roughly nine tenths appear once; the ten largest clones hold approximately 2%. The CDR3 loop spans 13 amino acids. The V end lost 6 bases, the J end lost 4 bases, and 12 bases lay between the germline ends. The germline V gene encodes CDR1 SGHTA and CDR2 FQGTGA.

The chain recombines TRBV7-3 with TRBJ2-5, with D perhaps TRBD2 (6 bases). The sequencing sample was made of PBMCs or T cells enriched from blood (not recorded which). The TCR originated in a woman aged 55-75 years who had recovered from COVID-19. This chain's CDR3 is CASSTSLAETQYF. CDR3 in DNA: TGTGCCAGCAGTACTAGCTTAGCAGAGACCCAGTACTTC. Using reference TRBV7-3 and TRBJ2-5 for the parts outside the CDR3, the full variable domain is GAGVSQTPSNKVTEKGKYVELRCDPISGHTALYWYRQSLGQGPEFLIYFQGTGAADDSGLPNDRFFAVRPEGSVSTLKIQRTERGDSAVYLCASSTSLAETQYFGPGTRLLVL.